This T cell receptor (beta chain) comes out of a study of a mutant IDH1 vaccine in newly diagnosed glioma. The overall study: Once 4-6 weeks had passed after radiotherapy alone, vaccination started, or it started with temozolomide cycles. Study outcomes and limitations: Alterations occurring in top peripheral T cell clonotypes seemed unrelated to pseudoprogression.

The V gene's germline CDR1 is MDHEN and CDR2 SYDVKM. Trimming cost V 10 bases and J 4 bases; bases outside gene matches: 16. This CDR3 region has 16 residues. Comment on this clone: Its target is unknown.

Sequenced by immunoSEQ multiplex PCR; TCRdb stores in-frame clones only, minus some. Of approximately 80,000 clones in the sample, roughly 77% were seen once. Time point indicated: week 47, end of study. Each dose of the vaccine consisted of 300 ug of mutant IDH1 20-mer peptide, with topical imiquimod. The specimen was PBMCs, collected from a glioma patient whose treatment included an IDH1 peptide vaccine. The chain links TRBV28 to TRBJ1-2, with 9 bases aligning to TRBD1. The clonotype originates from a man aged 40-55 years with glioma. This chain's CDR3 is CATLGQGTPEGYGYTF. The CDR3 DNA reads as TGTGCCACCCTAGGACAGGGGACTCCCGAGGGCTATGGCTACACCTTC.